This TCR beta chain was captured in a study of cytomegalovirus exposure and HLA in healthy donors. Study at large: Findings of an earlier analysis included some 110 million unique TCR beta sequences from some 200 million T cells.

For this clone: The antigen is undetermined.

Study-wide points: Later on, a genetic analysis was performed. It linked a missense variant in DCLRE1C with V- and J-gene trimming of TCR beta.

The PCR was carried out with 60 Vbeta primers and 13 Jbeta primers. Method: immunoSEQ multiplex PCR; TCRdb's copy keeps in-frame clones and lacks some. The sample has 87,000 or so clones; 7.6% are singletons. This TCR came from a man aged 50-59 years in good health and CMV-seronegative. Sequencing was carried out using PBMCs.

The DNA for the CDR3 is TGCGCCAGCAGCCGAGATGACTATGGCTACACCTTC. This translates into CASSRDDYGYTF. The chain uses TRBV5-1 and TRBJ1-2; D gene unclear. The V gene's germline CDR1 is SGHRS and CDR2 YFSETQ. Deletions cut 4 bases from V and 3 bases from J, with 7 bases between. This CDR3 is 12 amino acids long.